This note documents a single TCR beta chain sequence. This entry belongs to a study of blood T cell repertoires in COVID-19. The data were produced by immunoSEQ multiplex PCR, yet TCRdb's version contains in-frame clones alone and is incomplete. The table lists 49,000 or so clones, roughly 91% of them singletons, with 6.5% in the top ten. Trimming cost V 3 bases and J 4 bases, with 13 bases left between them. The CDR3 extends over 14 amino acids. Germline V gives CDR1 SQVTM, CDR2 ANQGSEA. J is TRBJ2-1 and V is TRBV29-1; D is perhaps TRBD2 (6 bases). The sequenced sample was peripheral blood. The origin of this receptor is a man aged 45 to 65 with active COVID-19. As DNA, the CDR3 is TGCAGCGTTGATTCGTGGGAGGCTTACAATGAGCAGTTCTTC. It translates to CSVDSWEAYNEQFF.